A selection of T cell receptor beta chains follows, all from one sample in a study of blood T cell repertoires in COVID-19. The repertoire was sequenced with immunoSEQ multiplex PCR; TCRdb's copy has only in-frame clones and lacks some. The sample lists about 350,000 clones; about 88% were seen once. The sample taken for sequencing was PBMCs or T cells enriched from blood (not recorded which). These receptors originate from a woman aged 25 to 39 who had recovered from COVID-19. Each CDR3 is given with its conserved first and last residue. The D gene is left open where the match is weak. A row's size may be missing; if present it is once, few, many or a size class.

v_gene	abundance	d_gene	j_gene	CDR3aa	CDR3nt
TRBV11-2	once	-	TRBJ1-6	CASSHGVLRPYNSPLHF	TGTGCCAGCAGTCACGGGGTTCTCAGACCTTATAATTCACCCCTCCACTTT
TRBV2	-	-	TRBJ2-5	CASSDGVYQETQYF	TGTGCCAGCAGTGACGGGGTGTACCAAGAGACCCAGTACTTC
TRBV10-3	-	-	TRBJ1-1	CAISEGGEAFF	TGTGCCATCAGTGAAGGGGGTGAAGCTTTCTTT
TRBV9	-	TRBD2	TRBJ2-3	CASSVQLASDTQYF	TGTGCCAGCAGCGTACAACTAGCGTCAGATACGCAGTATTTT
TRBV24-1	once	-	TRBJ2-5	CATSGGGVGVQETQYF	TGTGCCACCAGTGGAGGAGGCGTCGGGGTCCAAGAGACCCAGTACTTC
TRBV11-2	-	-	TRBJ2-2	CASSLTAHTGELFF	TGTGCCAGCAGCTTAACAGCTCACACCGGGGAGCTGTTTTTT
TRBV18	-	-	TRBJ2-7	CASSPPQGTTYEQYF	TGTGCCAGCTCACCACCTCAGGGAACCACCTACGAGCAGTACTTC
TRBV28	-	TRBD2	TRBJ2-2	CASSRGGGSNTGELFF	TGTGCCAGCAGTCGCGGGGGGGGATCGAACACCGGGGAGCTGTTTTTT
TRBV2	-	TRBD1	TRBJ1-1	CASSGTGGINTEAFF	TGTGCCAGCAGTGGGACAGGGGGCATAAACACTGAAGCTTTCTTT
TRBV2	-	-	TRBJ2-1	CASRVHGGNEQFF	TGTGCCAGCAGGGTCCACGGGGGCAATGAGCAGTTCTTC
TRBV7-9	once	-	TRBJ1-2	CASSPARRAGSGYTF	TGTGCCAGCAGCCCGGCTCGGCGGGCCGGATCTGGCTACACCTTC
TRBV28	-	TRBD1	TRBJ2-7	CASSLPQGTFYEQYF	TGTGCCAGCAGTTTACCACAGGGGACCTTTTACGAGCAGTACTTC
TRBV18	-	-	TRBJ1-1	CASFTGGGRTEAFF	TGTGCCAGCTTCACGGGCGGGGGGCGAACTGAAGCTTTCTTT
TRBV6-2/TRBV6-3	-	-	TRBJ1-1	CASSRPAGDYTEAFF	TGTGCCAGCAGTCGCCCCGCGGGGGACTACACTGAAGCTTTCTTT
TRBV28	-	TRBD1	TRBJ2-7	CASSYPGQGMYEQYF	TGTGCCAGCAGTTACCCGGGACAGGGTATGTACGAGCAGTACTTC
TRBV12-3/TRBV12-4	-	-	TRBJ1-2	CASSLFRQKGYTF	TGTGCCAGCAGCCTATTCAGGCAAAAAGGCTACACCTTC
TRBV7-6	-	-	TRBJ2-7	CASSLVGVGGGSYEQYF	TGTGCCAGCAGCTTAGTCGGAGTGGGAGGGGGGTCCTACGAGCAGTACTTC
TRBV5-1	-	TRBD1	TRBJ2-7	CASSADSGTGFSYEQYF	TGCGCCAGCAGCGCCGACTCCGGGACAGGGTTCTCCTACGAGCAGTACTTC
TRBV10-1	-	-	TRBJ2-7	CASSNRVTYEQYF	TGCGCCAGCAGTAACAGGGTTACCTACGAGCAGTACTTC
TRBV28	-	-	TRBJ1-5	CASSLLGQTYQPQHF	TGTGCCAGCAGTTTATTAGGACAGACGTATCAGCCCCAGCATTTT
TRBV28	-	TRBD2	TRBJ2-1	CASRSGGSYNEQFF	TGTGCCAGCAGGAGCGGGGGCTCCTACAATGAGCAGTTCTTC
TRBV6-1	many	-	TRBJ1-6	CASSETQTGWNSPLHF	TGTGCCAGCAGTGAAACCCAGACAGGTTGGAACTCACCCCTCCACTTT
TRBV2	-	-	TRBJ2-6	CASMGFTSGANVLTF	TGTGCCAGCATGGGTTTTACTAGTGGGGCCAACGTCCTGACTTTC
TRBV28	-	TRBD1	TRBJ2-2	CASSFLATGGTGELFF	TGTGCCAGCAGTTTTTTGGCGACAGGGGGGACCGGGGAGCTGTTTTTT
TRBV5-1	-	TRBD1	TRBJ1-3	CASSGGTGGNTIYF	TGCGCCAGCAGCGGCGGGACAGGGGGAAACACCATATATTTT
TRBV6-5	-	-	TRBJ2-1	CASSRESSYNEQFF	TGTGCCAGCAGCAGGGAATCATCCTACAATGAGCAGTTCTTC
TRBV6-5	-	-	TRBJ1-5	CAGGDLYSNQPQHF	TGTGCCGGGGGGGACCTTTATAGCAATCAGCCCCAGCATTTT
TRBV2	-	TRBD1	TRBJ1-1	CASSDGQGAYTEAFF	TGTGCCAGCAGTGATGGGCAGGGGGCTTACACTGAAGCTTTCTTT
TRBV4-2	-	TRBD1	TRBJ1-2	CASSPHQTGRYGYTF	TGTGCCAGCAGCCCTCACCAGACAGGGAGATATGGCTACACCTTC
TRBV2	-	-	TRBJ1-5	CASSEASGVQPQHF	TGTGCCAGCAGTGAAGCGTCGGGGGTTCAGCCCCAGCATTTT
TRBV10-1	-	-	TRBJ1-1	CASSESVARGEAFF	TGCGCCAGCAGTGAGTCGGTGGCCCGAGGTGAAGCTTTCTTT
TRBV28	-	-	TRBJ1-1	CASSLLQALNTEAFF	TGTGCCAGCAGTTTACTACAGGCCCTGAACACTGAAGCTTTCTTT
TRBV27	-	TRBD1	TRBJ1-5	CASSSDRVHQPQHF	TGTGCCAGCAGTTCGGACAGGGTCCACCAGCCCCAGCATTTT
TRBV7-8	-	-	TRBJ2-3	CASSLYGGLGDTQYF	TGTGCCAGCAGCTTATACGGGGGGCTTGGAGATACGCAGTATTTT
TRBV6-5	once	TRBD1	TRBJ1-5	CASSYSGTGMNQPQHF	TGTGCCAGCAGTTACTCTGGGACAGGGATGAATCAGCCCCAGCATTTT
TRBV6-5	-	TRBD1	TRBJ1-1	CASSTGTGGTEAFF	TGTGCCAGCAGTACCGGGACAGGGGGCACTGAAGCTTTCTTT
TRBV19	-	-	TRBJ1-4	CASSSDRRGYEKLFF	TGTGCCAGTAGTTCTGACAGGCGTGGGTATGAAAAACTGTTTTTT
TRBV6-6	-	-	TRBJ2-5	CAGRRSGQETQYF	TGTGCCGGCCGTCGTAGCGGACAAGAGACCCAGTACTTC
TRBV19	-	TRBD1	TRBJ1-5	CASRNPGQEVVGNQPQHF	TGTGCCAGTAGGAACCCGGGACAGGAGGTCGTGGGCAATCAGCCCCAGCATTTT
TRBV3-1/TRBV3-2	-	-	TRBJ2-1	CASSQVTPRGNEQFF	TGTGCCAGCAGCCAAGTTACTCCGCGGGGAAATGAGCAGTTCTTC
TRBV28	-	TRBD1	TRBJ2-1	CASSSTGTGIHEQFF	TGTGCCAGCAGTTCCACCGGGACAGGGATACATGAGCAGTTCTTC
TRBV12-5	-	-	TRBJ2-2	CASGLVVGNTGELFF	TGTGCTAGTGGTTTGGTAGTCGGGAACACCGGGGAGCTGTTTTTT
TRBV7-6	-	TRBD2	TRBJ2-1	CASSFRAGENNEQFF	TGTGCCAGCAGCTTTCGAGCGGGGGAAAACAATGAGCAGTTCTTC
TRBV5-4	-	TRBD1	TRBJ1-6	CASSSQGDGSPLHF	TGTGCCAGCAGCTCACAGGGGGATGGTTCACCCCTCCACTTT
TRBV14	-	-	TRBJ2-2	CASSQDTRKRASNTGELFF	TGTGCCAGCAGCCAAGATACGAGGAAGAGGGCGTCGAACACCGGGGAGCTGTTTTTT
TRBV9	-	-	TRBJ1-1	CASSLIRAEAFF	TGTGCCAGCAGTCTGATTCGCGCTGAAGCTTTCTTT
TRBV5-1	-	TRBD1	TRBJ1-1	CASSDPQGARTEAFF	TGCGCCAGCAGCGACCCACAGGGGGCCCGGACTGAAGCTTTCTTT
TRBV19	few	-	TRBJ1-1	CASSINLSGSTEAFF	TGTGCCAGTAGTATTAATTTGTCGGGATCCACTGAAGCTTTCTTT
TRBV27	-	TRBD1	TRBJ2-7	CASSPEVGTVTYEQYF	TGTGCCAGCAGCCCTGAGGTCGGGACAGTCACCTACGAGCAGTACTTC
TRBV7-2	-	-	TRBJ2-3	CASSLISFTDTQYF	TGTGCCAGCAGCTTAATCTCTTTCACAGATACGCAGTATTTT
TRBV6-5	once	TRBD1	TRBJ1-2	CASSYSITDRAGYTF	TGTGCCAGCAGTTACTCGATTACGGACAGGGCTGGCTACACCTTC